This paragraph reports one T cell receptor (beta chain). The source of the sample is a study of blood T cell repertoires in COVID-19. This CDR3 has 16 residues. The V gene's germline CDR1 is SGHRS and CDR2 YFSETQ. Between the trimmed V and J ends, which lost 1 base and 3 bases, there was a span of 17 bases. Here immunoSEQ multiplex PCR was the method, and the copy in TCRdb shows in-frame clones only, minus some. The sample has 61,000 or so clones; 88% are singletons. The chain links TRBV5-1 to TRBJ2-7; possibly TRBD1 for D (6 bases). The receptor's source is a woman aged 45-65 years with active or convalescent COVID-19. Material: peripheral blood. CDR3 residues: CASSLQVRGGGYEQYF. The CDR3 DNA is TGCGCCAGCAGCTTGCAGGTCAGGGGCGGAGGCTACGAGCAGTACTTC.